One sample yielded the 14 T cell receptor beta chains listed below, sequenced in a study of memory CD4+ T cells and cytomegalovirus serostatus. Libraries were prepared by immunoSEQ multiplex PCR; TCRdb keeps only in-frame clonotypes and omits some of them. The sample includes fewer than 50,000 clones, around 80% of them seen just once. The sort gate was single viable CD3+CD4+CD8-CD45RO+ cells for memory CD4+ T cells. Sequenced: memory CD4+ T cells from blood. These receptors were obtained from an adult in good health and CMV-seropositive.

The chain combines TRBV18 with TRBJ2-2, with D unclear. The length of the CDR3 is 15 residues. Germline V gene sequence: CDR1 KGHSH, CDR2 LQKENI. The V end lost 1 base, the J end lost 1 base, and 7 bases lay between the germline ends. For the CDR3, the DNA is TGTGCCAGCTCACCACAGGGTTTGAACACCGGGGAGCTGTTTTTT. Encoded protein: CASSPQGLNTGELFF.

A few counts support this clone. The chain employs TRBV29-1 and TRBJ1-1, with unresolved D. Trimming took off 0 bases at V and 2 bases at J, with 4 bases between the two ends. CDR1 SQVTM and CDR2 ANQGSEA come from the germline V gene. The length of the CDR3 is 12 residues. CDR3 loop: CSVEDGNTEAFF. DNA of the CDR3: TGCAGCGTTGAAGATGGTAACACTGAAGCTTTCTTT.

The chain joins TRBV7-2 to TRBJ2-1; 9 bases align to TRBD2. The CDR3 loop spans 15 amino acids. J gave up 3 bases and V 3 bases, and 3 bases lay outside the gene matches. The germline V gene encodes CDR1 SGHTA and CDR2 FQGNSA. The CDR3 sequence is CASSLTSGGYNEQFF. The CDR3 DNA reads as TGTGCCAGCAGCTTGACTAGCGGAGGCTACAATGAGCAGTTCTTC.

The chain joins TRBV20-1 to TRBJ1-2, with 8 bases aligning to TRBD1. Germline V gene sequence: CDR1 DFQATT, CDR2 SNEGSKA (reference sequence). The CDR3 consists of 11 residues. CDR3 amino acids: CKGQGPYGYTF. The CDR3 DNA is TGCAAAGGACAGGGACCCTATGGCTACACCTTC.

The chain combines TRBV5-1 with TRBJ1-3; D remains ambiguous. The CDR3 contains 13 residues. Germline V gives CDR1 SGHRS, CDR2 YFSETQ. Trimming left V 2 bases short and J 2 bases short, with 5 bases between. Written as DNA, the CDR3 is TGCGCCAGCAGCTTCTTTCCTGGAAACACCATATATTTT. This gives the protein CASSFFPGNTIYF.

The chain has TRBV10-3 and TRBJ1-1, with 7 bases that match TRBD1. The V gene's germline CDR1 is ENHRY and CDR2 SYGVKD. This CDR3 comprises 14 residues. The V gene end was trimmed by 6 bases and the J gene end by 2 bases; junction bases not matched to a gene: 6. The CDR3 DNA sequence: TGTGCCATCAGGTCCGGGACAGCTAACACTGAAGCTTTCTTT. It codes for CAIRSGTANTEAFF.

This chain connects TRBV5-4 to TRBJ2-7, with D perhaps TRBD1 or TRBD2 (6 bases each). This CDR3 has 15 amino acids. V was clipped by 4 bases and J by 4 bases, with 18 bases between them. The germline V gene has CDR1 SGHNT and CDR2 YYREEE (reference sequence). The chain's CDR3 is CASSETGAMRYEQYF. DNA of the CDR3: TGTGCCAGCAGCGAAACGGGGGCGATGCGTTACGAGCAGTACTTC.

Judged by abundance, this clone is medium-sized (0.01 to 0.1%). V is TRBV19 and J is TRBJ1-2; D gene unclear. Trimming pared 3 bases from V and 4 bases from J, leaving 6 bases between. Germline loops: CDR1 LNHDA, CDR2 SQIVND (reference sequence). The CDR3 has 12 amino acids. This chain's CDR3 is CASSMRSYGYTF. The CDR3 DNA reads as TGTGCCAGTAGTATGCGGAGCTATGGCTACACCTTC.

The J gene is TRBJ1-2, the V gene TRBV4-1; possible D gene TRBD1, 5 bases. V lost 0 bases and J 4 bases, leaving 12 bases between the germline ends. Germline lookup yields CDR1 MGHRA and CDR2 YSYEKL. This CDR3 comprises 15 residues. For the CDR3, the DNA is TGCGCCAGCAGCCAAGAAGTCGGGGCAGCCTATGGCTACACCTTC. Protein sequence: CASSQEVGAAYGYTF.

CDR3 sequence reads: CASSRDGGNQPQHF. The DNA of the CDR3 is TGTGCCAGTAGTCGAGATGGGGGTAATCAGCCCCAGCATTTT. The chain joins TRBV19 to TRBJ1-5; a possible D gene is TRBD1 (5 bases). Looked up from germline, CDR1 is LNHDA and CDR2 is SQIVND (reference sequence). The ends were cut back, 5 bases at V and 4 bases at J, with 12 bases in the middle. This CDR3 has 14 amino acids. The entire variable domain, with the rest obtained from reference TRBV19 and TRBJ1-5, is as follows: DGGITQSPKYLFRKEGQNVTLSCEQNLNHDAMYWYRQDPGQGLRLIYYSQIVNDFQKGDIAEGYSVSREKKESFPLTVTSAQKNPTAFYLCASSRDGGNQPQHFGDGTRLSIL.

V is TRBV15 and J is TRBJ1-4; D gene uncertain. The germline V gene has CDR1 LNHNV and CDR2 YYDKDF (reference sequence). The V gene lost 3 bases and the J gene lost 4 bases, with 6 bases spanning the gap. The CDR3 is made up of 13 amino acids. The CDR3 DNA follows: TGTGCCACCAGCAGGGCTCTTAATGAAAAACTGTTTTTT. It encodes CATSRALNEKLFF. The full variable domain, in which reference TRBV15 and TRBJ1-4 provide the parts outside the CDR3, is DAMVIQNPRYQVTQFGKPVTLSCSQTLNHNVMYWYQQKSSQAPKLLFHYYDKDFNNEADTPDNFQSRRPNTSFCFLDIRSPGLGDTAMYLCATSRALNEKLFFGSGTQLSVL.

The chain uses TRBV9 and TRBJ1-2; the D is unclear. Trimming took 1 base from V and 0 from J, leaving 10 bases between them. The CDR3 length is 15 residues. Germline loops: CDR1 SGDLS, CDR2 YYNGEE. The CDR3 reads CASSVSETTNYGYTF. The CDR3 nucleotides read TGTGCCAGCAGCGTATCAGAGACGACTAACTATGGCTACACCTTC.

This sequence joins TRBV7-2 and TRBJ2-2; D call uncertain. V was trimmed by 3 bases and J by 1 base, leaving 6 bases between them. Germline loops: CDR1 SGHTA, CDR2 FQGNSA. The CDR3 runs to 14 residues. CDR3 coding DNA: TGTGCCAGCAGCTTTAATCAGAACACCGGGGAGCTGTTTTTT. Protein product: CASSFNQNTGELFF.

This clone was counted once. The chain links TRBV7-7 to TRBJ2-1, with a possible D match to TRBD2 (7 bases). Trimming cost V 1 base and J 9 bases, with 16 bases left between them. The CDR3 length is 15 residues. CDR1 is SSHAT and CDR2 is FNYEAQ in the germline V gene (reference sequence). Here the CDR3 reads CASSLGRGAGSEQFF. The CDR3 DNA reads as TGTGCCAGCAGCTTAGGCCGGGGGGCCGGGTCTGAGCAGTTCTTC. The variable domain in full, with the rest retrieved from reference TRBV7-7 and TRBJ2-1, is GAGVSQSPRYKVTKRGQDVTLRCDPISSHATLYWYQQALGQGPEFLTYFNYEAQPDKSGLPSDRFSAERPEGSISTLTIQRTEQRDSAMYRCASSLGRGAGSEQFFGPGTRLTVL.